This T cell receptor (beta chain) was identified in a study of shared clonotypes between healthy human individuals. The CDR3 sequence is 14 residues long. Germline V CDR1 and CDR2: SQVTM, ANQGSEA. V was trimmed by 4 bases and J by 5 bases, leaving 17 bases between them. TCRdb's table, derived via immunoSEQ multiplex PCR, lists solely in-frame clones and lacks some. Among about 1,500,000 clones, roughly 96% were seen once, and the ten largest hold over 1%. Sequenced: naive CD4+ T cells sorted from blood. Regarding subset: CD45RA+ positively selected. This clonotype was sampled from a man aged 25 to 40 in good health. V gene TRBV29-1 combines with J gene TRBJ1-1; D is possibly TRBD1 (5 bases). The DNA for the CDR3 is TGCAGCGTTGTCTCGTTCGGGGGAGATACTGAAGCTTTCTTT. Amino acid sequence: CSVVSFGGDTEAFF. Drawing the rest from reference TRBV29-1 and TRBJ1-1, the complete variable domain is SAVISQKPSRDICQRGTSLTIQCQVDSQVTMMFWYRQQPGQSLTLIATANQGSEATYESGFVIDKFPISRPNLTFSTLTVSNMSPEDSSIYLCSVVSFGGDTEAFFGQGTRLTVV.